This paragraph covers one T cell receptor (beta chain) sequence. The sample is drawn from a study of blood T cell repertoires in COVID-19. Produced via immunoSEQ multiplex PCR; TCRdb's table is partial and in-frame only. Of about 140,000 clones listed, around 81% are singletons. The CDR3 is 12 amino acids. V lost 3 bases, J lost 7 bases, and 9 bases lay in between. The sample taken for sequencing was peripheral blood. The rearrangement uses TRBV12-3 or TRBV12-4 and TRBJ1-1; D unclear. The origin of this receptor is an older woman with acute or convalescent COVID-19. This chain's CDR3 is CASSLHLIEAFF. In nucleotides, the CDR3 is TGTGCCAGCAGTTTGCACCTAATTGAAGCTTTCTTT.